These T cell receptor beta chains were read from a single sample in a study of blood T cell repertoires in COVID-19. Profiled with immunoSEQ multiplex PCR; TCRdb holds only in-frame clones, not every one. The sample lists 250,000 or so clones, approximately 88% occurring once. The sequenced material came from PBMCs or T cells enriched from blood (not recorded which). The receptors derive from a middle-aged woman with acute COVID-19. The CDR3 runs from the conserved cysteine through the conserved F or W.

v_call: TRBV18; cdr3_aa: CASSPSDSNQPQHF
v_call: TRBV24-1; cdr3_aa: CATSDLVGRRGQSGELFF
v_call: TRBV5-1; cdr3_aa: CASSLGPGQSTDTQYF
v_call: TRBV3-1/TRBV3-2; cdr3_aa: CASSQGRQGVPEQFF
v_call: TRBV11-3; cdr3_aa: CASSLEEPGELFF
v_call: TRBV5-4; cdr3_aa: CASSIPSTGVNTEAFF
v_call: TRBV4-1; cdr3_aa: CASSRGRGATDTQYF
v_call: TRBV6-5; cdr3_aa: CASSFDRGNTIYF
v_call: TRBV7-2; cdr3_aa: CASSTGGYEKLFF
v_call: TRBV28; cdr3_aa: CASTSGQGGNQPQHF
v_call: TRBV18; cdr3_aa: CASCSGSNQPQHF
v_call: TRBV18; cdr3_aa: CASSQQTDSGNTIYF
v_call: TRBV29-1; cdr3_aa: CSVDRGLAGYNEQFF
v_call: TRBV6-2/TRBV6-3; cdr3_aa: CASSVPDRGIQPQHF
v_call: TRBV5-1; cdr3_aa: CASSGTFTDTQYF
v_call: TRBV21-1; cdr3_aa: CASSKGVDFSGNTIYF
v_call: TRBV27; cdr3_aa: CASSFEGRGNEKLFF
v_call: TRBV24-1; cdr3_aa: CATSDLTSGNTDTQYF
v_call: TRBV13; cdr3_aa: CASSLYEWSEGKVHTQYF
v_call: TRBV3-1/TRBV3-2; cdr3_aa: CASSYRTGGLNYGYTF
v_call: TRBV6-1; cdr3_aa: CASSEGEGLSYEQYF
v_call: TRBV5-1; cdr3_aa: CASSPSDLFYGYTF
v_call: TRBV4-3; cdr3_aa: CASSPSPGQGSDTQYF
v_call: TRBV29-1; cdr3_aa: CSVEGQGADTQYF
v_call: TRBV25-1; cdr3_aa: CASTAGGLYGYTF
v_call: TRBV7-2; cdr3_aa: CASSPQTGNRVGNTEAFF
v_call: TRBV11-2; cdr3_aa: CASSLAGGGPVKGEQFF
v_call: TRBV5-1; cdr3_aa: CASTASGRADGELFF
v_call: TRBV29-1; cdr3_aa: CSHWDSHYGYTF
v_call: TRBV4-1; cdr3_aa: CASSNPPSGSRETQYF
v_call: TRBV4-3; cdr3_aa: CASSQDPGTASIYGYTF
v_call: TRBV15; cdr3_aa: CATSRTGTANYGYTF
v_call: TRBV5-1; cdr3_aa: CASTLGQGNIEAFF
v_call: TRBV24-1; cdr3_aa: CATSDFASGKADTQYF
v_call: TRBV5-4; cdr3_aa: CASSPRWGEVTEAFF
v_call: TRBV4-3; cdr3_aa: CASSLGLAGPQGELFF
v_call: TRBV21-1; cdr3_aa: CANQRGQGMSSYNSPLHF